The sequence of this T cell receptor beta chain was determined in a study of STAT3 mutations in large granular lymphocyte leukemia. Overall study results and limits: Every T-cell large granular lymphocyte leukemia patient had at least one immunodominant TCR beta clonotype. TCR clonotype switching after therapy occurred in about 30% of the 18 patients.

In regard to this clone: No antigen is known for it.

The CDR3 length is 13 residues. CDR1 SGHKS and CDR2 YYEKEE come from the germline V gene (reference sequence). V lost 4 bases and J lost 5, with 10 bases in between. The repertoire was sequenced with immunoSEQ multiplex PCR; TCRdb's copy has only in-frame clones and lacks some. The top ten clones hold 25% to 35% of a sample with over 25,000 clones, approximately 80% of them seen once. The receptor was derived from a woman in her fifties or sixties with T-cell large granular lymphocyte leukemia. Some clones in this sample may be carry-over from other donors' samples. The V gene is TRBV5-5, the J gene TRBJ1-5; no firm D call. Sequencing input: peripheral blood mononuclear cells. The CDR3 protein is CASSPDDYQPQHF. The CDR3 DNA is TGTGCCAGCAGCCCGGACGATTATCAGCCCCAGCATTTT.